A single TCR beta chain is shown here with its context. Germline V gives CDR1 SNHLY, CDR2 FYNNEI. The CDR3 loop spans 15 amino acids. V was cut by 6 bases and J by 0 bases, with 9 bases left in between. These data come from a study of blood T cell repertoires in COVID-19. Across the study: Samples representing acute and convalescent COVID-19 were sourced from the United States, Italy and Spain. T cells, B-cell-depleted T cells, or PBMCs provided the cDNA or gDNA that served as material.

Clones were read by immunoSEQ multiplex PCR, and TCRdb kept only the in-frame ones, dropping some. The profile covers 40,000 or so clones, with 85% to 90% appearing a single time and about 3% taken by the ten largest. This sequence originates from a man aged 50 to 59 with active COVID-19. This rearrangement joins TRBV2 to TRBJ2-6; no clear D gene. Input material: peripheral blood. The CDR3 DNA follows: TGTGCCAGCAGCCCAGACTTCTCTGGGGCCAACGTCCTGACTTTC. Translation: CASSPDFSGANVLTF.